This T cell receptor beta chain was sequenced for a study of T cells after yellow fever vaccination. This clonotype has ten or more counts. Antigen unknown. Trimming removed 1 base from V and 8 bases from J, with 10 bases in between. The CDR3 extends over 13 amino acids. TCRdb re-derived calls from the 5' RACE reads in MiXCR, one entry per CDR3 protein. The profile shows a few hundred thousand distinct CDR3 sequences, approximately 3.6% of them singletons. General observations from the study: Subsequent to the booster, the majority of primary-vaccination clones reappeared (roughly 95% CD4, 88% CD8).

The clonotype originates from a man younger than 30 who received the YFV17D yellow fever vaccine. Sequenced material: PBMCs, taken 15 days after the yellow fever booster vaccination. J is TRBJ2-3 and V is TRBV12-3 or TRBV12-4; D is undetermined. The CDR3 here is CASSLVPDGTQYF. DNA of the CDR3: TGTGCCAGCAGTTTAGTCCCCGACGGTACGCAGTATTTT.